The entry below gives a single T cell receptor (beta chain) sequence along with its context. No antigen is known for it. These data originate in a study of T cell responses to AZD1222 COVID-19 vaccine. Sequencing was performed with immunoSEQ multiplex PCR; in TCRdb, only in-frame clones are kept and a portion is missing. The table shows 100,000 to 120,000 clones, with roughly 92% occurring only once. General observations from the study: Only a handful of people who got AZD1222 tested seropositive at baseline. Unmutated variant regions are reportedly targeted by nearly half of spike-specific TCRs.

The TCR originated in an adult who received the AZD1222 COVID-19 vaccine. Sequenced here: peripheral blood, sampled 28 days after the second AZD1222 dose.

The DNA for the CDR3 is TGTGCCAGTAGTGGGACAGGGGGAAATCAGCCCCAGCATTTT. Its protein is CASSGTGGNQPQHF. The V and J genes are TRBV19 and TRBJ1-5; 11 bases align to TRBD1. The CDR3 totals 14 residues. Germline V gives CDR1 LNHDA, CDR2 SQIVND (reference sequence). The ends lost 5 bases at V and 4 bases at J; junction bases unmatched: 1.